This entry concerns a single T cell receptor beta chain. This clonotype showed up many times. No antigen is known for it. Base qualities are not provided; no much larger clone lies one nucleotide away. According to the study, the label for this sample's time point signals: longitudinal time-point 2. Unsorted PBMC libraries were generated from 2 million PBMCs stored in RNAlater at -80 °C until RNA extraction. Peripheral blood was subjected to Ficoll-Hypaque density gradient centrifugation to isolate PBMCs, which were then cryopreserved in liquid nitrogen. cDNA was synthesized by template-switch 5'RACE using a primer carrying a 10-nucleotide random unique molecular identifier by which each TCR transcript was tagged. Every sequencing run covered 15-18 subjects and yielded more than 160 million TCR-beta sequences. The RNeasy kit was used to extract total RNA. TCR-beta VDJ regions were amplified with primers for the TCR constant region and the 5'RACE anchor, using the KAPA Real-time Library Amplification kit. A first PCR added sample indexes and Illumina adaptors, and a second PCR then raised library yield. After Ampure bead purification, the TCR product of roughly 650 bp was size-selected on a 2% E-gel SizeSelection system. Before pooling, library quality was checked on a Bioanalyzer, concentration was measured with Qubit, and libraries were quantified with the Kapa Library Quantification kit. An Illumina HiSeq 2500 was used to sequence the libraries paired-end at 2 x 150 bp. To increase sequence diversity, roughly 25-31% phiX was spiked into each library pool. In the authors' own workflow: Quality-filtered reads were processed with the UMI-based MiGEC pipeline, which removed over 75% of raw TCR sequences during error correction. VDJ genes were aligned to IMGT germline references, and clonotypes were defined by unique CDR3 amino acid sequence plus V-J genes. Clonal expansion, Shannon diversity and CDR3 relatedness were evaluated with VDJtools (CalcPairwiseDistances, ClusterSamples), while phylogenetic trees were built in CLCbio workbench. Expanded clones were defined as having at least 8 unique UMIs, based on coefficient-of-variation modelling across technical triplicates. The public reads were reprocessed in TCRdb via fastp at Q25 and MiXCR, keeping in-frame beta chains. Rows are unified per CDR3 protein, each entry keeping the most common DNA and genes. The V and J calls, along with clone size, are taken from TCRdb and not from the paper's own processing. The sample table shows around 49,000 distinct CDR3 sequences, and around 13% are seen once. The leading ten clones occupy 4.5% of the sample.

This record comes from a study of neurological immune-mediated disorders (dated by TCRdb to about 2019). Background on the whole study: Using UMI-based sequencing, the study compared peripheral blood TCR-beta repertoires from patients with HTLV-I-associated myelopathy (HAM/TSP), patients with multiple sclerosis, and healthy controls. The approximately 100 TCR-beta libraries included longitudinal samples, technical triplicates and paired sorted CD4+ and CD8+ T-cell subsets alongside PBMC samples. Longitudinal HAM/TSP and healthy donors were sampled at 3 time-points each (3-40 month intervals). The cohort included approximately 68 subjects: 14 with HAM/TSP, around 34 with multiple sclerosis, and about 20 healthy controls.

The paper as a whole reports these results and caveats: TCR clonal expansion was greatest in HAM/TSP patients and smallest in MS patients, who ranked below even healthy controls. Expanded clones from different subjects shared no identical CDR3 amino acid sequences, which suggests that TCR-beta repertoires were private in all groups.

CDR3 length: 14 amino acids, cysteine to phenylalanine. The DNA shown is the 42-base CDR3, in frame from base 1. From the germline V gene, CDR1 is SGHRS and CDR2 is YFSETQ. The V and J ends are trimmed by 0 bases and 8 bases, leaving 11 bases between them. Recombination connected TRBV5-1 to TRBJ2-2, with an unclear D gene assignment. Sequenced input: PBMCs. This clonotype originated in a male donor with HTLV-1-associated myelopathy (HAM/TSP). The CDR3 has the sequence CASSLEPSRGELFF. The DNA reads TGCGCCAGCAGCTTGGAACCGAGTCGGGGGGAGCTGTTTTTT.